The clone carrying this T cell receptor beta chain was detected a few times. Its matching antigen is unknown. V was clipped by 3 bases and J by 12 bases; unmatched bases: 11. CDR1 DFQATT and CDR2 SNEGSKA come from the germline V gene (reference sequence). CDR3 length equals 14 residues. This record comes from a study of response to subunit inactivated influenza vaccine. Study results and caveats: After each seasonal influenza vaccination, few new T cells are recruited, the authors suggested.

MiXCR was run by TCRdb on the RT-PCR reads, yielding one entry per CDR3 protein. This table has around 200,000 distinct CDR3 sequences, approximately 9.2% appearing once. The TCR originated in a man aged 50 to 59 who received an inactivated influenza vaccine. Here the sequenced sample was non-naive T cells sorted from PBMCs, taken on the day of vaccination. The chain uses TRBV20-1 and TRBJ2-7; 13 bases agree with TRBD2. The CDR3 loop is CSASPGTSGTDRYF. CDR3 DNA: TGCAGTGCTAGTCCCGGGACTAGCGGGACCGACCGGTACTTC.